This T cell receptor beta chain was retrieved from a study of blood T cell repertoires in COVID-19. Turning to the study itself: Samples came from the United States, Italy and Spain, spanning acute and convalescent COVID-19. Sample material is recorded as cDNA or gDNA derived from T cells, B-cell-depleted T cells, or PBMCs.

The authors' processing: Nucleated cell number was recorded as an estimate derived from reference gene primer amplification. Profiled with immunoSEQ multiplex PCR; TCRdb holds only in-frame clones, not every one. V and J calls plus clone size are reproduced from that table; the DNA served to infer D and trimming. The sample has around 140,000 clones; 88% are singletons. Per the germline V gene, CDR1 is SGDLS and CDR2 is YYNGEE. V lost 1 base to trimming and J lost 2 bases, with 9 bases between them. CDR3 length: 14 residues. The sequencing sample was made of peripheral blood. The chain is built from TRBV9 and TRBJ1-1; no reliable D call. The receptor's source is a man aged 65 to 79 with active COVID-19. The CDR3 protein is CASSVSVANTEAFF. The CDR3 DNA follows: TGTGCCAGCAGCGTATCAGTAGCTAACACTGAAGCTTTCTTT.